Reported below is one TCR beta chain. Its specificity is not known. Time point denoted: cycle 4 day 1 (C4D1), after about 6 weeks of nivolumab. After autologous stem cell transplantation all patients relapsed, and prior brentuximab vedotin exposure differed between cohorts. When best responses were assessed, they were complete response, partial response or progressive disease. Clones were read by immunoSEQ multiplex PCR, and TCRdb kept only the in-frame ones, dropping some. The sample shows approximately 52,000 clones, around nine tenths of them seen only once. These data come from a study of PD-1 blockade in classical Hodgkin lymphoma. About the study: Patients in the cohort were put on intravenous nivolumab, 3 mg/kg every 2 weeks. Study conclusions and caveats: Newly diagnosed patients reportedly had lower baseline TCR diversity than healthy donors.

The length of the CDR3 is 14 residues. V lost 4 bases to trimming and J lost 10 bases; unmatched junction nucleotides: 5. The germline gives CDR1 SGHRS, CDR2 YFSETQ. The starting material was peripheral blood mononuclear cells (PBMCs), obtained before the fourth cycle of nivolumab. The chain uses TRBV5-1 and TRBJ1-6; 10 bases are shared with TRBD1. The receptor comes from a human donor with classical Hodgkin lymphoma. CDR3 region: CASSGGQGYSPLHF. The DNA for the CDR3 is TGCGCCAGCAGCGGGGGACAGGGGTACTCACCCCTCCACTTT.